These 16 T cell receptor beta chains originate from one sample sequenced in a study of OX40 agonist ivuxolimab in advanced cancers. Libraries were constructed by the immunoSEQ multiplex PCR assay. As stored in TCRdb, this immuneACCESS dataset retains in-frame rearrangements with V and J assigned. A fraction of the clones does not appear; measured against another copy, unresolved V genes explain less than half of the discrepancy, and the remainder lacks a known reason. This sample gives 60,000 or so clones in total; approximately 83% of them show up just once. Of the sample, about 13% is held by the ten largest clones. The sequencing used CD4+ or CD8+ T cells sorted from blood, collected in a trial of the OX40 agonist ivuxolimab. Receptor source: an adult with an advanced solid tumor such as melanoma, head and neck, liver or kidney cancer.

This CDR3 is CASSPWGVSSYEQYF. CDR3 coding DNA: TGTGCCAGCAGCCCGTGGGGGGTGAGCTCCTACGAGCAGTACTTC. The genes are TRBV13 and TRBJ2-7; maybe TRBD2 (6 bases). The V gene's germline CDR1 is PRHDT and CDR2 FYEKMQ (reference sequence). This CDR3 comprises 15 residues. Trimming pared 5 bases from V and 0 bases from J, leaving 14 bases between.

This chain uses TRBV4-2 with TRBJ2-7, with a possible D match to TRBD2 (5 bases). The V gene's germline CDR1 is LGHNA and CDR2 YNFKEQ. Trimming left V 1 base short and J 7 bases short, with 11 bases between. There are 13 residues in the CDR3. Here the CDR3 reads CASSQVEVIEQYF. In DNA, the CDR3 is TGTGCCAGCAGCCAAGTGGAGGTTATAGAGCAGTACTTC.

The J gene is TRBJ2-1, the V gene TRBV7-9; D call uncertain. V lost 1 base and J 7 bases, leaving 14 bases between the germline ends. This CDR3 region has 15 residues. Germline CDR1 SEHNR, CDR2 FQNEAQ (reference sequence). The CDR3, as DNA: TGTGCCAGCAGCTTAGTCATCGGCGCCCGAAATGAGCAGTTCTTC. It specifies CASSLVIGARNEQFF.

CDR3 in amino acids: CASSPNWAVSPEQYF. CDR3 DNA sequence: TGTGCCAGTAGTCCCAACTGGGCGGTTTCGCCCGAGCAGTACTTC. V usage is TRBV19 and J usage is TRBJ2-7; no definite D call. This CDR3 contains 15 residues. V lost 5 bases and J 6 bases, leaving 20 bases between the germline ends. Germline values: CDR1 LNHDA, CDR2 SQIVND (reference sequence). Supplemented by reference TRBV19 and TRBJ2-7, the full variable domain reads DGGITQSPKYLFRKEGQNVTLSCEQNLNHDAMYWYRQDPGQGLRLIYYSQIVNDFQKGDIAEGYSVSREKKESFPLTVTSAQKNPTAFYLCASSPNWAVSPEQYFGPGTRLTVT.

This chain links TRBV7-9 with TRBJ1-2, with D possibly being TRBD1 (5 bases). Per germline, CDR1 SEHNR and CDR2 FQNEAQ (reference sequence). V was clipped by 0 bases and J by 4 bases, with 15 bases between them. CDR3 length: 16 amino acids. The CDR3, as DNA: TGTGCCAGCAGCTTAGCTGGAGGGGAGGGATTCTATGGCTACACCTTC. It specifies CASSLAGGEGFYGYTF.

The V and J genes are TRBV6-5 and TRBJ2-5; D assignment may be TRBD1 or TRBD2 (5 bases each). Trimming stripped 9 bases from V and 1 base from J, with 9 bases between. The germline CDR1 and CDR2 sequences are MNHEY and SVGAGI. The CDR3 runs 12 residues. Here the CDR3 DNA reads TGTGCCAGTGGGGGTGCCCAAGAGACCCAGTACTTC. Its protein product is CASGGAQETQYF.

The V gene is TRBV25-1, the J gene TRBJ2-2, with D perhaps being TRBD1 or TRBD2 (5 bases each). Trimming took 7 bases from V and 5 from J, leaving 20 bases between them. This CDR3 comprises 16 residues. Germline loops: CDR1 MGHDK, CDR2 SYGVNS. Written as DNA, the CDR3 is TGTGCCAGCACTTCCCCGGGACCGACTCGGACCGGGGAGCTGTTTTTT. It encodes CASTSPGPTRTGELFF.

This chain joins TRBV6-5 and TRBJ2-6; no reliable D call. Trimming took 4 bases from V and 0 from J, leaving 7 bases between them. This CDR3 is 15 amino acids long. The germline CDR1 and CDR2 sequences are MNHEY and SVGAGI. The CDR3 region has the DNA TGTGCCAGCAGTTTGGGGTTCTCTGGGGCCAACGTCCTGACTTTC. Its translation: CASSLGFSGANVLTF.

This clone appeared a few times. The J gene is TRBJ1-5, the V gene TRBV13; D gene uncertain. Looked up from germline, CDR1 is PRHDT and CDR2 is FYEKMQ (reference sequence). Trimming shortened V by 0 bases and J by 4 bases, and 7 bases separated the two germline ends. This CDR3 has 14 amino acids. The CDR3 bases are TGTGCCAGCAGCTTAGGACAGAAAAATCAGCCCCAGCATTTT. It translates to CASSLGQKNQPQHF.

The chain joins TRBV19 to TRBJ1-2; D ambiguous. This CDR3 region has 15 residues. Germline V CDR1 and CDR2: LNHDA, SQIVND (reference sequence). V lost 2 bases and J lost 2, with 12 bases in between. The CDR3 DNA reads as TGTGCCAGTAGTATACAGGCCCAGGCGAACTATGGCTACACCTTC. The encoded protein is CASSIQAQANYGYTF.

This chain links TRBV7-8 with TRBJ2-3, with a possible D match to TRBD1 (6 bases). Germline values: CDR1 SGHVS, CDR2 FQNEAQ. This CDR3 is 20 amino acids long. Trimming left V 2 bases short and J 2 bases short, with 26 bases between. Here the CDR3 reads CASSLLLVGAPMVDTDTQYF. CDR3 DNA sequence: TGTGCCAGCAGCTTATTGCTAGTGGGGGCCCCGATGGTTGACACAGATACGCAGTATTTT.

The gene calls are TRBV7-6 and TRBJ2-7; D not resolved. The CDR3 contains 13 residues. V was cut by 1 base and J by 5 bases, with 9 bases left in between. Germline CDR1 reads SGHVS; CDR2 reads FNYEAQ. The DNA for the CDR3 is TGTGCCAGCAGCTTAGGAATAAACGACGAGCAGTACTTC. It yields the protein CASSLGINDEQYF. The entire variable domain, with the rest obtained from reference TRBV7-6 and TRBJ2-7, is as follows: GAGVSQSPRYKVTKRGQDVALRCDPISGHVSLYWYRQALGQGPEFLTYFNYEAQQDKSGLPNDRFSAERPEGSISTLTIQRTEQRDSAMYRCASSLGINDEQYFGPGTRLTVT.

This rearrangement joins TRBV7-9 to TRBJ1-4; 7 bases line up with TRBD1. The V segment lost 5 bases and the J segment 8 bases; nucleotides outside the gene matches: 14. The CDR3 length is 16 residues. CDR1 and CDR2 (germline): SEHNR, FQNEAQ (reference sequence). The DNA of the CDR3 is TGTGCCAGCAGCCACGCTGACAGGGTGGTAAACGAAAAACTGTTTTTT. This codes for CASSHADRVVNEKLFF.

The V call is TRBV13, the J call TRBJ2-7; D is perhaps TRBD1 (6 bases). Germline V CDR1 and CDR2: PRHDT, FYEKMQ (reference sequence). Trimming took off 5 bases at V and 5 bases at J, with 7 bases between the two ends. This CDR3 has 11 amino acids. The CDR3 DNA follows: TGTGCCAGCAGCCCAGGGGACGAGCAGTACTTC. It specifies CASSPGDEQYF.

The V call is TRBV9, the J call TRBJ2-1; D is perhaps TRBD2 (7 bases). CDR3 length: 15 amino acids. The V gene lost 8 bases and the J gene lost 6 bases, with 21 bases spanning the gap. Germline V CDR1 and CDR2: SGDLS, YYNGEE. This chain's CDR3 is CARKWGGGSGNEQFF. In nucleotides, the CDR3 is TGTGCCAGAAAGTGGGGGGGCGGTTCTGGCAATGAGCAGTTCTTC.

J is TRBJ2-3 and V is TRBV2; D possibly uses TRBD1 or TRBD2 (5 bases each). The CDR3 extends over 15 amino acids. Between the trimmed V and J ends, which lost 8 bases and 2 bases, there was a span of 17 bases. Germline assignment: CDR1 SNHLY and CDR2 FYNNEI. The CDR3 nucleotides read TGTGCCAGCGGGGCGGGCCACCAAAACACAGATACGCAGTATTTT. Amino acid sequence: CASGAGHQNTDTQYF.